The 16 T cell receptor beta chains below come from one sample, sequenced in a study of human T cells and chemical hapten exposure. Time point given: pre-sensitization, week 0. Noted treatment: therapeutic diphenylcyclopropenone sensitization with weekly scalp DPC. TCRdb reprocessed the RACE reads via MiXCR and lists one record per CDR3 protein. The sample carries about 380,000 distinct CDR3 sequences, roughly 4.6% recorded once. The sample in question was whole blood, obtained in connection with sensitization to the hapten diphenylcyclopropenone (DPC). The receptor set was obtained from a woman between 45 and 60 years old with alopecia areata. Some clones in this sample may be carry-over from other donors' samples.

This clonotype occurred many times. The chain recombines TRBV6-1 with TRBJ2-7, with 10 bases identical to TRBD2. After removal of 8 bases from V and 6 bases from J, the junction contained 4 bases not matched to a gene. The germline V gene has CDR1 MNHNS and CDR2 SASEGT. The CDR3 covers 12 residues. The DNA of the CDR3 is TGTGCCAGCGGCCGGACTAGCGGCGAGCAGTACTTC. Translating it yields CASGRTSGEQYF.

This clonotype showed up just a few times. The gene calls are TRBV20-1 and TRBJ2-1; TRBD2 matches at 14 bases. The J segment lost 6 bases and the V segment lost 6 bases, leaving 10 bases of the junction unmatched. CDR1 DFQATT and CDR2 SNEGSKA come from the germline V gene (reference sequence). This CDR3 contains 16 residues. CDR3 residues: CSANTPTSGGANEQFF. In nucleotides, the CDR3 is TGCAGTGCAAACACCCCGACTAGCGGGGGGGCCAATGAGCAGTTCTTC.

Of note for this clonotype: The conserved phenylalanine or tryptophan normally closing the CDR3 is absent here, so this likely arose from a read error. The J gene is TRBJ1-1, the V gene TRBV7-8; no clear D gene. Germline CDR1 SGHVS, CDR2 FQNEAQ. The V gene lost 6 bases and the J gene lost 10 bases, with 18 bases spanning the gap. The CDR3 contains 13 residues. CDR3: CASSSTGPNGAFI. CDR3 nucleotide sequence: TGTGCCAGCAGTTCTACCGGCCCAAACGGAGCTTTCATT.

This clonotype appeared a few times. This chain connects TRBV12-3 or TRBV12-4 to TRBJ2-7, with 7 bases that match TRBD1. Trimming removed 5 bases from V and 2 bases from J; junction bases left unmatched: 9. CDR3 length: 15 residues. The DNA for the CDR3 is TGTGCCAGCAGTAACTCCCGGGACAGACCCTACGAGCAGTACTTC. Residues: CASSNSRDRPYEQYF.

This clonotype was seen repeatedly, ten times or more. The chain recombines TRBV5-1 with TRBJ2-2; D uncertain. The germline V and J ends were trimmed by 7 bases and 7 bases, with 8 bases remaining between them. The germline CDR1 and CDR2 sequences are SGHRS and YFSETQ. This CDR3 is 11 amino acids long. CDR3 loop: CASENFGELFF. DNA for the CDR3: TGCGCCAGCGAAAATTTCGGGGAGCTGTTTTTT.

This clonotype was counted a few times. The gene calls are TRBV27 and TRBJ1-2; TRBD1 is a possible D gene (5 bases). Looked up from germline, CDR1 is MNHEY and CDR2 is SMNVEV (reference sequence). The CDR3 length is 15 residues. V lost 5 bases, J lost 3 bases, and 16 bases lay in between. This CDR3 reads CASSPLRGGDYGYTF. The CDR3 coding sequence is TGTGCCAGCAGTCCACTCCGTGGGGGTGACTATGGCTACACCTTC.

This chain joins TRBV6-5 and TRBJ1-1, with D hard to call. Deletions cut 6 bases from V and 4 bases from J, with 18 bases between. CDR3 length: 15 residues. Germline CDR1 MNHEY, CDR2 SVGAGI. Here the CDR3 reads CASSKSLRGSTEAFF. CDR3 nucleotides: TGTGCCAGCAGCAAGTCCCTTCGTGGGTCCACTGAAGCTTTCTTT.

This clonotype was found many times. CDR3 DNA sequence: TGCGCCAGCAGCTCAACAGGGGGCTTCAATCAGCCCCAGCATTTT. Amino acids: CASSSTGGFNQPQHF. The gene calls are TRBV5-1 and TRBJ1-5, with 9 positions matching TRBD1. The CDR3 consists of 15 residues. In germline, CDR1 is SGHRS, CDR2 YFSETQ. V dropped 3 bases and J dropped 3; count of bases not matched to a gene: 4.

This clonotype was detected many times. The gene calls are TRBV6-5 and TRBJ2-5; 12 bases are a match to TRBD2. Looked up from germline, CDR1 is MNHEY and CDR2 is SVGAGI. The trim removed 4 bases at V and 4 bases at J, leaving 4 bases unmatched. The CDR3 has 15 amino acids. The CDR3 loop is CASSSVTSGRETQYF. The CDR3 region has the DNA TGTGCCAGCAGTTCAGTGACTAGCGGGAGAGAGACCCAGTACTTC.

This clonotype was counted only a few times. Written as DNA, the CDR3 is TGTGCCAGCAGCTTAGGAGGGGCCGTGTATGGCTACACCTTC. Amino acid sequence: CASSLGGAVYGYTF. V gene TRBV7-9 combines with J gene TRBJ1-2; weak D call: TRBD1 (5 bases). Trimming shortened V by 1 base and J by 5 bases, and 11 bases separated the two germline ends. CDR1 is SEHNR, CDR2 FQNEAQ, per germline (reference sequence). There are 14 residues in the CDR3. Together with reference TRBV7-9 and TRBJ1-2, the CDR3 gives the full variable domain: DTGVSQNPRHKITKRGQNVTFRCDPISEHNRLYWYRQTLGQGPEFLTYFQNEAQLEKSRLLSDRFSAERPKGSFSTLEIQRTEQGDSAMYLCASSLGGAVYGYTFGSGTRLTVV.

In its sample, this clonotype was seen many times. The V call is TRBV7-2, the J call TRBJ1-1; maybe TRBD1 (5 bases). Germline-derived CDR1 and CDR2 are SGHTA and FQGNSA. There are 13 residues in the CDR3. Trimming left V 6 bases short and J 6 bases short, with 14 bases between. CDR3 sequence (DNA): TGTGCCAGCAGTCGAGACAGAAGAGCTGAAGCTTTCTTT. Protein product: CASSRDRRAEAFF.

This chain joins TRBV5-1 and TRBJ2-7; 12 nucleotides align to TRBD1. Trimming took 4 bases from V and 5 from J; bases not matched to a gene: 7. There are 15 residues in the CDR3. The germline CDR1 and CDR2 sequences are SGHRS and YFSETQ. DNA of the CDR3: TGCGCCAGCAGCGGGGACAGGGGGCATATTGACGAGCAGTACTTC. Translated, it gives CASSGDRGHIDEQYF.

The sample holds a few counts of this clonotype. This chain uses TRBV29-1 with TRBJ2-2; the match to TRBD2 covers 9 bases. The J segment lost 0 bases and the V segment lost 5 bases, leaving 1 base of the junction unmatched. CDR1 SQVTM and CDR2 ANQGSEA come from the germline V gene. The CDR3 spans 14 residues. CDR3 protein: CSVLAGSNTGELFF. The CDR3 DNA reads TGCAGCGTTCTAGCGGGATCGAACACCGGGGAGCTGTTTTTT.

There are a few counts of this clonotype. The chain has TRBV2 and TRBJ2-7; 14 nucleotides agree with TRBD2. The CDR3 spans 16 residues. V shed 7 bases and J 3 bases; nucleotides not matched to a gene: 8. Looked up from germline, CDR1 is SNHLY and CDR2 is FYNNEI. Written as DNA, the CDR3 is TGTGCCAGCACTCGGACTAGCGGGGGGCGCTACTACGAGCAGTACTTC. Protein product: CASTRTSGGRYYEQYF. The complete variable domain, with remaining parts taken from reference TRBV2 and TRBJ2-7, reads EPEVTQTPSHQVTQMGQEVILRCVPISNHLYFYWYRQILGQKVEFLVSFYNNEISEKSEIFDDQFSVERPDGSNFTLKIRSTKLEDSAMYFCASTRTSGGRYYEQYFGPGTRLTVT.

This clonotype came up many times. The chain couples TRBV3-1 to TRBJ1-1, with D unclear. Germline V gives CDR1 LGHDT, CDR2 YNNKEL (reference sequence). The ends were cut back, 7 bases at V and 4 bases at J, with 13 bases in the middle. CDR3 length: 13 amino acids. Written as DNA, the CDR3 is TGTGCCAGCACCTCAGGAGGGAGCACTGAAGCTTTCTTT. Amino acids: CASTSGGSTEAFF.

This clonotype appeared many times. This rearrangement joins TRBV2 to TRBJ2-4; D unresolved. V gave up 6 bases and J gave up 1 base, with 13 bases separating them. The CDR3 consists of 15 residues. The germline V gene has CDR1 SNHLY and CDR2 FYNNEI. In DNA, the CDR3 is TGTGCCAGCAGGGAGACATCCTTCGCCAAAAACATTCAGTACTTC. It encodes CASRETSFAKNIQYF.